This TCR beta chain originates from a study of T cells in Graves' hyperthyroidism and ophthalmopathy (dated by TCRdb to about 2019). As for the study more broadly: Peripheral blood was collected at initial diagnosis, before any treatment. The 100 discovery patients were randomly split 7:3 into training and test sets. An independent validation cohort of 18 to 20 hyperthyroidism patients and 17 patients who later progressed to ophthalmopathy tested prospective prediction of ophthalmopathy. TCR V-J signatures able to tell the groups apart were searched for in a discovery cohort of some 100 patients, of whom over 40 had Graves' ophthalmopathy and some 60 had stable Graves' hyperthyroidism. The study also compared thyroid tissue and blood T-cell repertoires from several Graves' hyperthyroidism patients. After blood sampling, hyperthyroidism patients were treated with methimazole at a starting dose of 30 mg daily, and ophthalmopathy patients were treated with high-dose intravenous methylprednisolone. According to the paper, TCR Vbeta CDR3 sequencing was carried out on approximately 140 peripheral blood samples, which came from 40 to 45 ophthalmopathy, 75 to 80 hyperthyroidism and roughly 17 progressor patients.

Paper-wide results and their limitations: No statistical method was used to fix the sample size in advance, and group allocation was not hidden from the investigators. During validation, the model predicted progression to ophthalmopathy a median of about 6.3 months ahead of onset, with more than 60% sensitivity and more than 72% specificity. A model built on a 13 V-J signature distinguished ophthalmopathy from stable hyperthyroidism, reaching 87.88% sensitivity and approximately 83% specificity in cross-validation and 80%/75% in testing. Most expanded thyroid clonotypes (frequency above 0.001) were also detected in blood, suggesting blood repertoires may reflect thyroid immune responses.

TCR beta CDR3 regions were amplified from RNA transcripts. The first round of RT-PCR for the TCR CDR3 was performed with the HTBI primer set and the Qiagen OneStep RT-PCR kit. Libraries were constructed in a second round of multiplex PCR, after which size selection and purification were performed. Sequencing of the libraries was done on an Illumina HiSeq2000 using paired-end 100 bp reads. Processing in the source paper ran as follows. SOAPnuke was used to process the raw data, with reads discarded if the reads contained adapters or uncalled bases, had a mean Phred below 15, or lacked an exact constant-primer or identifier match. High-quality paired reads were merged using COPE v1.2.5, and each unique nucleotide sequence was defined as a clonotype. MiTCR v1.1 was used to align the clonotypes against IMGT TRBV, TRBD and TRBJ reference segments. The analysis included only V-J combinations with a frequency above 0.0001, which together covered approximately 99% of the repertoires. A TCS score was defined as the ratio of F50 (clonal expansion) to E x V (chaos), with BLOSUM62-based TCRdist applied between CDR3 peptides within each V-J. Welch's t-statistics and random forest reduced roughly 540 V-J features to 13, which were used in a naive Bayes classifier (R e1071). Starting from the raw public reads, TCRdb applied fastp trimming at Q25, assembled clones with MiXCR and retained in-frame beta chains. Each CDR3 protein appears once, grouped with its most common genes and DNA. These V and J calls rely on TCRdb rather than the paper's analysis. This sample comprises 350,000 to 450,000 distinct CDR3 sequences, approximately 15% of them detected only once. Approximately 11% of the sample comes from the top ten.

A patient counted as having stable Graves' hyperthyroidism if no progression to ophthalmopathy occurred over 18 months of follow-up. Hyperthyroidism patients were newly diagnosed, with disease duration under 2 months, and aged 18 to 65 years. The study excluded patients with uncontrolled infections, other autoimmune diseases, pregnancy or lactation. Diagnoses were established on the basis of clinical symptoms, serum thyroxine and TRAb, thyroid ultrasound, and orbital computed tomography. Ficoll-Paque density gradient centrifugation was used to isolate PBMCs from about 9 ml of fresh peripheral blood. Total RNA was extracted using Trizol reagent, and RNA quality was assessed on an Agilent 2100 Bioanalyzer. This clonotype came up many times. It has no known antigen specificity. No base-level quality is on record; no much larger clone is a single base apart. The germline V gene (reference sequence) provides CDR1 SEHNR and CDR2 FQNEAQ. Including cysteine and phenylalanine, the CDR3 has 17 amino acids. CDR3 DNA only is kept here, 51 bases in frame from base 1. V trim: 5 bases; J trim: 8 bases; unmatched bases: 17.

The sample taken for sequencing was blood. Recombination connected TRBV7-9 to TRBJ2-3; TRBD2 lines up with 9 middle nucleotides. This receptor was taken from an older woman with Graves' hyperthyroidism. The DNA is as follows: TGTGCCAGCAGCCCAACCGGACTAGCGAACGTTATGGGTACGCAGTATTTT. Protein translation: CASSPTGLANVMGTQYF.